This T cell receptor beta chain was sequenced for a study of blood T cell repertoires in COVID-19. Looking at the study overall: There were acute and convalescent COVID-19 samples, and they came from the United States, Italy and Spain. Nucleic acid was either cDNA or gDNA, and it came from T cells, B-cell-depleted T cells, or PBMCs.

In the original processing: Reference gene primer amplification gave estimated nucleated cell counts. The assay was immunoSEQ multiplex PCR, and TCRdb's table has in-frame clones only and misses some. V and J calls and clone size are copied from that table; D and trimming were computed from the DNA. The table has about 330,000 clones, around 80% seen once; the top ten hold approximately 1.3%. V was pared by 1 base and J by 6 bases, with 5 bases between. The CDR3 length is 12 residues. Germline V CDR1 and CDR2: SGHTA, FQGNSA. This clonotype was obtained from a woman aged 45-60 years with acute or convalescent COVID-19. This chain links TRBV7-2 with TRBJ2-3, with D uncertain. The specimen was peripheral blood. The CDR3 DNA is TGTGCCAGCAGCTTAGACTGGGATACGCAGTATTTT. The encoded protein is CASSLDWDTQYF.